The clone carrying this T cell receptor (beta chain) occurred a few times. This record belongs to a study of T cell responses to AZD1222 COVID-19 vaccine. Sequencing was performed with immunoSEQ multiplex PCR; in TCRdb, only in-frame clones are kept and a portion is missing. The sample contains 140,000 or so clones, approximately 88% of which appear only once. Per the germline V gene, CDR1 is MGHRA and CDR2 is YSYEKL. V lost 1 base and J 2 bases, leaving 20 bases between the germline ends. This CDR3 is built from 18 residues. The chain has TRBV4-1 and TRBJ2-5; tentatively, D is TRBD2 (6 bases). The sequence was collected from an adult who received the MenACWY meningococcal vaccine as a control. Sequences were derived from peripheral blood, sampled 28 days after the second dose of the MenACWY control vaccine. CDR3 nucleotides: TGCGCCAGCAGCCAAGGGAGGGCACGGGGATCGCGGCAAGAGACCCAGTACTTC. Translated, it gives CASSQGRARGSRQETQYF.